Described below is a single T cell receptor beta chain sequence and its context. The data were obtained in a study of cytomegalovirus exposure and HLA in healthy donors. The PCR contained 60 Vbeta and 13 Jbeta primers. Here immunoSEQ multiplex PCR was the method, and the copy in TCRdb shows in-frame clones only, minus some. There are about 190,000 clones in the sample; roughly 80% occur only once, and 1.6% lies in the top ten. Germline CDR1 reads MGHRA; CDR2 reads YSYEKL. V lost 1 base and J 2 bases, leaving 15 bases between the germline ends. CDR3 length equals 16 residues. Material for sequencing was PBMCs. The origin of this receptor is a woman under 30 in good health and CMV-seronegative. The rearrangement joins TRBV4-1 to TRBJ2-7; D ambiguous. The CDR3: CASSQAQTTTTYEQYF. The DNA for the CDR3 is TGCGCCAGCAGCCAAGCCCAAACGACAACAACCTACGAGCAGTACTTC.